This entry is about one T cell receptor (beta chain). This record comes from a study of cytomegalovirus exposure and HLA in healthy donors. Per germline, CDR1 LNHNV and CDR2 YYDKDF (reference sequence). Trimming took 1 base from V and 0 from J, leaving 12 bases between them. The CDR3 runs to 16 residues. PCR used 60 Vbeta primers and 13 Jbeta primers. Original methodology: As a later analysis found, there were 80 million or so unique TCR beta chains, of which roughly 11 million were shared. Clones were sequenced by immunoSEQ multiplex PCR, and TCRdb holds only the in-frame ones, with some missing. Clonal size and the V and J genes are those of that table, whereas D and trimming came from the DNA. The sample includes some 110,000 clones, roughly three quarters of them seen just once.

The rearrangement uses TRBV15 and TRBJ1-1, with D possibly being TRBD1 (6 bases). This receptor was obtained from a man aged 50-60 years in good health and CMV-seropositive. The sequencing sample was made of PBMCs. The CDR3 nucleotides are TGTGCCACCAGCAGAGGGGGGCAACCGATGAACACTGAAGCTTTCTTT. Encoded protein: CATSRGGQPMNTEAFF.